These T cell receptor beta chains were read from a single sample in a study of blood T cell repertoires in COVID-19. Generated by immunoSEQ multiplex PCR, the TCRdb table keeps only in-frame clones and is missing some. This sample yields about 100,000 clones, of which around nine tenths are seen a single time; more than 5.5% belongs to the top ten. Specimen: peripheral blood. All receptors come from an older man with acute or convalescent COVID-19. CDR3s include the opening cysteine and the closing phenylalanine or tryptophan. A D gene is named only where the DNA matches it firmly. Size is omitted from some rows. Given values are once, few, many or a class for expanded clones.

TGTGCCAGCAGTTACGGACAGGGCTATAATTCACCCCTCCACTTT	CASSYGQGYNSPLHF	few	TRBV6-5	TRBJ1-6	TRBD1
TGTGCCAGCAGTTTAGTTCAGGGGGCCGGCGAGCAGTACTTC	CASSLVQGAGEQYF	-	TRBV27	TRBJ2-7	TRBD1
TGTGCCTGGCAGGGGGCCGGGGGAAAACTGTTTTTT	CAWQGAGGKLFF	-	TRBV30	TRBJ1-4	TRBD1
TGTGCCAGCAGTTTTCTAGCGGGAGAAAAGACCCAGTACTTC	CASSFLAGEKTQYF	-	TRBV28	TRBJ2-5	TRBD2
TGTGCCAGCAGTGACATGGACAGGGCCTCCTTGCATGGCTACACCTTC	CASSDMDRASLHGYTF	-	TRBV25-1	TRBJ1-2	TRBD1
TGTGCCAGCAGCGCCCCTATCCGGGGAGGGGAAGCCTATGGCTACACCTTC	CASSAPIRGGEAYGYTF	-	TRBV9	TRBJ1-2	-
TGTGCCAGCAGTTTCTTCGGGATCAATCAGCCCCAGCATTTT	CASSFFGINQPQHF	-	TRBV28	TRBJ1-5	-
TGTGCCATCAGTTCCAGGACTAGCTCCTACGAGCAGTACTTC	CAISSRTSSYEQYF	-	TRBV10-3	TRBJ2-7	TRBD2
TGCAGCGTAGAACCGGGACAGGGAGGTGAGACCCAGTACTTC	CSVEPGQGGETQYF	-	TRBV29-1	TRBJ2-5	TRBD1
TGTGCCAGCAGCTCACCTTCTTTTAGCGGGAGTACAAATGAGCAGTTCTTC	CASSSPSFSGSTNEQFF	-	TRBV11-3	TRBJ2-1	TRBD2
TGTGCCAGCAGCCAAGATCGACTAGTAGGCTCCTACGAGCAGTACTTC	CASSQDRLVGSYEQYF	-	TRBV14	TRBJ2-7	-
TGTGCCAGCAGTTATACCTGGGACTGGGGGCAAGAGACCCAGTACTTC	CASSYTWDWGQETQYF	-	TRBV6-5	TRBJ2-5	-
TGTGCCAGCAGTTTAGATTCACTGCCAGGGGCCAACGTCCTGACTTTC	CASSLDSLPGANVLTF	-	TRBV6-2/TRBV6-3	TRBJ2-6	-
TGTGCCAGCAGTCGTAGCCGTGAGCAGTTCTTC	CASSRSREQFF	-	TRBV13	TRBJ2-1	-